This T cell receptor (beta chain) originates from a study of cytomegalovirus exposure and HLA in healthy donors. This CDR3 region has 16 residues. The germline V gene has CDR1 KGHSH and CDR2 LQKENI. The junction had 4 bases not matched to a gene; V was cut back by 3 bases and J by 1 base. It was with 60 Vbeta and 13 Jbeta primers that the PCR ran. The assay was immunoSEQ multiplex PCR, and TCRdb's table has in-frame clones only and misses some. The sample lists more than 95,000 clones; roughly an eighth were seen once. This chain connects TRBV18 to TRBJ2-3, with TRBD2 identical over 10 bases. Material: PBMCs. The receptor was isolated from a middle-aged man in good health and CMV-seropositive. For the CDR3, the DNA is TGTGCCAGCTCACCGACCGGGACTAGCGGCACAGATACGCAGTATTTT. This gives the protein CASSPTGTSGTDTQYF.